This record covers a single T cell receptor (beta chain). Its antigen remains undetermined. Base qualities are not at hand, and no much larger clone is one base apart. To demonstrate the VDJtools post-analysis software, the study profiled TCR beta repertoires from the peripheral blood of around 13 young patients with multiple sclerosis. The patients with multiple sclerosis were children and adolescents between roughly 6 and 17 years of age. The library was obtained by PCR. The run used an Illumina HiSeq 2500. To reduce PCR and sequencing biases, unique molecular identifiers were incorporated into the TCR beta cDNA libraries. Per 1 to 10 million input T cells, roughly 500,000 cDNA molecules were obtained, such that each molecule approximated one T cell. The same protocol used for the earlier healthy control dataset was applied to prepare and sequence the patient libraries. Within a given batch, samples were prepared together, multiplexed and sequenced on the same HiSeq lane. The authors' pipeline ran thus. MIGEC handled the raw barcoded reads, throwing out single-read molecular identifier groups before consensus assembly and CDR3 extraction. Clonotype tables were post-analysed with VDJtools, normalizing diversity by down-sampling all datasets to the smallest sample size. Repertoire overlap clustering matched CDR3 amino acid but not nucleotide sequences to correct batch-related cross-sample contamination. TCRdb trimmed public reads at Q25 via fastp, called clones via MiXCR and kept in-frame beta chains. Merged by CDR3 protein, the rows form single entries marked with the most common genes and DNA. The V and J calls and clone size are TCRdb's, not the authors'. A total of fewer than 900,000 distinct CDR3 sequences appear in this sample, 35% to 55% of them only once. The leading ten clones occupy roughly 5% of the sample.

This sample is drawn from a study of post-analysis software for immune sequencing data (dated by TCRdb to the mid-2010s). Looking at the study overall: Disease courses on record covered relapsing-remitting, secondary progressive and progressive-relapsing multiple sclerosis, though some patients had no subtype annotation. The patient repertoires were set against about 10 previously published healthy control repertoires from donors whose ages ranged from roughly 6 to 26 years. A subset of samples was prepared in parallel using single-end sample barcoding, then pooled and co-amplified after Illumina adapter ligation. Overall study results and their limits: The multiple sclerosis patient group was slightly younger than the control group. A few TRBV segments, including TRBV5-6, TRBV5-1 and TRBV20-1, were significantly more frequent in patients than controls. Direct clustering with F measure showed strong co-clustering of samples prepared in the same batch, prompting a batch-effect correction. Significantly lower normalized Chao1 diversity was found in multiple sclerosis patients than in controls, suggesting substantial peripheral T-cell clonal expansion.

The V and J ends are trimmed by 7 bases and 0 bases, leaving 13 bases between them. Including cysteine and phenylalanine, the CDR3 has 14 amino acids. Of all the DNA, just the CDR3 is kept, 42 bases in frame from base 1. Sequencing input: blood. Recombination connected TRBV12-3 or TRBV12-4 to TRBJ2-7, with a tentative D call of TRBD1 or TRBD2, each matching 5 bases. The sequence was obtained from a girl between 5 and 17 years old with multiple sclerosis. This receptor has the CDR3 CASTPGTVSYEQYF. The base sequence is TGTGCCAGCACCCCGGGGACGGTCTCCTACGAGCAGTACTTC.